This entry describes one T cell receptor (beta chain). Stated treatment: about 20 received Ad26.COV2.S at low or high dose, single or two shots; 5 received placebo; per-sample allocation not given. Sample collection was performed on day 63 after the first vaccine or placebo injection. What was given as vaccine was an Ad26 vector encoding Wuhan-strain SARS-CoV-2 spike. This record comes from a study of Ad26.COV2.S vaccination and SARS-CoV-2 variants. Study in general: Donor had been placed in the Ad26.COV2.S arm of the COV1001 trial. Ad26.COV2.S was injected intramuscularly once or twice, 56 days apart.

The data were produced by immunoSEQ multiplex PCR, yet TCRdb's version contains in-frame clones alone and is incomplete. The sample contains roughly 350,000 clones, roughly 91% of which appear only once. Germline V gene sequence: CDR1 SGHNT, CDR2 YYREEE (reference sequence). The germline V and J ends were trimmed by 2 bases and 4 bases, with 12 bases remaining between them. The CDR3 consists of 14 residues. The chain has TRBV5-4 and TRBJ1-2, with D unresolved. This clonotype was sampled from a person aged 18-65 years who received the Ad26.COV2.S COVID-19 vaccine or a placebo. The sequencing used peripheral blood, collected in a trial of Ad26.COV2.S vaccine versus placebo. The CDR3 reads CASSFQEIPYGYTF. For the CDR3, the DNA is TGTGCCAGCAGCTTTCAGGAGATCCCCTATGGCTACACCTTC.